This T cell receptor beta chain emerged from a study of vaccination effects on CD4 cells after COVID-19. The study's findings and limits: Sampling in the study covered few convalescent patients and included no early post-infection timepoints.

Sequencing was preceded by expansion of antigen-specific CD4+ T cells with viral peptide pools in the ViraFEST assay. Culturing for nine to ten days preceded CD4+ T cell isolation. Subjects were given two BNT162b2 or mRNA-1273 vaccine doses. Having tested negative for nucleocapsid antibodies, the vaccine recipients showed no prior SARS-CoV-2 infection. Each well held 2 million to 2.5 million PBMC cultured with 7.5 to 10 ug/ml peptides and roughly 11 IU/ml IL-2. Libraries were prepared by immunoSEQ multiplex PCR; TCRdb keeps only in-frame clonotypes and omits some of them. This table holds 15,000 to 20,000 clones, roughly 76% found once. Trimming cost V 6 bases and J 5 bases; bases outside gene matches: 12. This CDR3 region has 15 residues. Looked up from germline, CDR1 is LGHNT and CDR2 is FRNRAP. To note about this clone: Its antigen is unknown.

This TCR derives from a human donor who received a COVID-19 vaccine. This chain connects TRBV12-5 to TRBJ2-7, with 8 bases fitting TRBD2. Here the sequenced sample was CD4+ T cells from PBMCs cultured with HCoV-NL63 spike peptides, taken after COVID-19 vaccination. CDR3 coding DNA: TGTGCTAGTGGACGCACGGGGGGGAGCAGCCACGAGCAGTACTTC. Its protein product is CASGRTGGSSHEQYF.